Presented here are 15 T cell receptor beta chains from one specimen sequenced in a study of siplizumab effects on memory and regulatory T cells. Their antigen targets remain unknown. The data were produced by immunoSEQ multiplex PCR, yet TCRdb's version contains in-frame clones alone and is incomplete. The sample has approximately 10,000 clones, roughly half seen once. The mixed lymphocyte reaction cells underwent coculture at 37°C for less than 7 days. Sequencing was done on a sample of CFSE-low (dividing) CD8+ T cells sorted from an allogeneic mixed lymphocyte reaction. These receptors were collected from a human donor in good health; the cells came from an allogeneic mixed lymphocyte reaction. Some clones in this sample may be carry-over from other donors' samples.

The chain combines TRBV27 with TRBJ2-7; 7 bases align to TRBD1. J gave up 4 bases and V 0 bases, and 6 bases lay outside the gene matches. The length of the CDR3 is 15 residues. Germline CDR1 MNHEY, CDR2 SMNVEV (reference sequence). Here the CDR3 reads CASSLSSGQLYEQYF. The CDR3 bases are TGTGCCAGCAGTTTATCCTCGGGACAGCTTTACGAGCAGTACTTC.

J is TRBJ2-7 and V is TRBV27, with D uncertain. V was pared by 6 bases and J by 3 bases, with 12 bases between. The CDR3 covers 13 residues. Germline V CDR1 and CDR2: MNHEY, SMNVEV (reference sequence). As DNA, the CDR3 is TGTGCCAGCAGCCCTATCCCAGTCTACGAGCAGTACTTC. Its protein product is CASSPIPVYEQYF.

J is TRBJ2-7 and V is TRBV19; unclear D gene. V was pared by 3 bases and J by 5 bases, with 8 bases between. There are 12 residues in the CDR3. Germline CDR1 and CDR2: LNHDA and SQIVND (reference sequence). CDR3 loop: CASSMNWNEQYF. The CDR3 bases are TGTGCCAGTAGTATGAACTGGAACGAGCAGTACTTC.

CDR3 bases: TGCGCCAGCAGCCCTGGGACAGGTGAAAATGAAAAACTGTTTTTT. Translating it yields CASSPGTGENEKLFF. This chain joins TRBV5-1 and TRBJ1-4; the match to TRBD1 covers 8 bases. Germline-derived CDR1 and CDR2 are SGHRS and YFSETQ. CDR3 length: 15 residues. V was clipped by 4 bases and J by 5 bases; unmatched bases: 7.

The rearrangement joins TRBV27 to TRBJ2-5; TRBD2 is a possible D gene (6 bases). This CDR3 has 13 amino acids. The V gene's germline CDR1 is MNHEY and CDR2 SMNVEV (reference sequence). V lost 4 bases, J lost 5 bases, and 11 bases lay in between. DNA for the CDR3: TGTGCCAGCAGTTGGGAGGTTGGGGAGACCCAGTACTTC. It encodes CASSWEVGETQYF.

The chain recombines TRBV11-3 with TRBJ2-3; D is undetermined. V lost 6 bases, J lost 1 base, and 11 bases lay in between. The CDR3 extends over 14 amino acids. Germline lookup yields CDR1 SGHNT and CDR2 YENEEA. The CDR3 region is CASSPDGGTDTQYF. The CDR3 DNA sequence: TGTGCCAGCAGTCCGGATGGTGGCACAGATACGCAGTATTTT.

The chain uses TRBV25-1 and TRBJ2-3; D gene unclear. The V end was cut by 6 bases, the J end by 4 bases, with 8 bases between. CDR1 MGHDK and CDR2 SYGVNS come from the germline V gene. The CDR3 extends over 12 amino acids. DNA of the CDR3: TGTGCCAGCAGAGCTAGGGCAGATACGCAGTATTTT. This encodes CASRARADTQYF.

This chain uses TRBV6-6 with TRBJ2-2; D is possibly TRBD1 (6 bases). Trimming stripped 2 bases from V and 4 bases from J, with 8 bases between. Germline V gene lookup returns CDR1 MNHNY and CDR2 SVGAGI (reference sequence). The CDR3 has 14 residues. The CDR3: CASSYARGTGELFF. CDR3 DNA: TGTGCCAGCAGTTACGCCAGGGGCACCGGGGAGCTGTTTTTT.

This chain joins TRBV5-1 and TRBJ1-5; 7 bases agree with TRBD1. The J segment lost 3 bases and the V segment lost 3 bases, leaving 3 bases of the junction unmatched. This CDR3 comprises 14 residues. Germline CDR1 reads SGHRS; CDR2 reads YFSETQ. The DNA for the CDR3 is TGCGCCAGCAGCTCCGGGACAGCCAATCAGCCCCAGCATTTT. Protein product: CASSSGTANQPQHF.

The rearrangement links TRBV6-5 to TRBJ2-7; the D gene could be TRBD1 or TRBD2 (5 bases each). Germline values: CDR1 MNHEY, CDR2 SVGAGI. CDR3 length: 12 residues. Trimming removed 7 bases at V and 5 bases at J, with 12 bases between. The CDR3: CASIGALNEQYF. Here the CDR3 DNA reads TGTGCCAGCATCGGGGCGCTGAACGAGCAGTACTTC.

The chain recombines TRBV7-2 with TRBJ2-7; 8 positions match TRBD1. J lost 0 bases, V lost 3 bases, and 1 base had no gene match. CDR1 is SGHTA, CDR2 FQGNSA, per germline. The CDR3 covers 14 residues. The CDR3 DNA is TGTGCCAGCAGCTTTGGACAGGGCTCCTACGAGCAGTACTTC. This gives the protein CASSFGQGSYEQYF.

This chain links TRBV25-1 with TRBJ2-7; TRBD1 is a possible D gene (6 bases). V was shortened by 8 bases and J by 3 bases, with 14 bases between the two germline ends. This CDR3 region has 13 residues. Germline CDR1 MGHDK, CDR2 SYGVNS. CDR3 nucleotide sequence: TGTGCCAGCGGGGATTTGGACAGCTACGAGCAGTACTTC. The encoded protein is CASGDLDSYEQYF.

This clone has only one observation. The CDR3 nucleotides read TGTGCCAGCTCACCGCTTAGCACAGATACGCAGTATTTT. It specifies CASSPLSTDTQYF. The J gene is TRBJ2-3, the V gene TRBV18, with D hard to call. This CDR3 spans 13 amino acids. Trimming pared 3 bases from V and 0 bases from J, leaving 4 bases between. Germline CDR1 reads KGHSH; CDR2 reads LQKENI.

The chain employs TRBV27 and TRBJ1-3; possibly TRBD1 for D (5 bases). Trimming removed 8 bases from V and 0 bases from J, with 17 bases in between. The CDR3 loop spans 16 amino acids. Germline V lookup: CDR1 MNHEY, CDR2 SMNVEV (reference sequence). CDR3 in DNA: TGTGCCAGCCGTGAGACAGCCACTTACTCTGGAAACACCATATATTTT. Translated: CASRETATYSGNTIYF.

V and J are TRBV19 and TRBJ1-5; D uncertain. CDR3 length equals 15 residues. Germline V gene sequence: CDR1 LNHDA, CDR2 SQIVND (reference sequence). Trimming pared 4 bases from V and 1 base from J, leaving 11 bases between. Here the CDR3 DNA reads TGTGCCAGTAGTAGCCTAGACGCAAGCAATCAGCCCCAGCATTTT. It encodes CASSSLDASNQPQHF.